A single TCR beta chain is shown here with its context. Antigen: not known. These data belong to a study of T cell responses to AZD1222 COVID-19 vaccine. General observations from the study: It was only a handful of AZD1222 recipients who were seropositive at baseline. Reportedly, close to half of spike-specific TCRs are directed against unmutated variant regions. White British donors predominated, females outnumbered males, and clonal diversity was possibly underestimated.

Here immunoSEQ multiplex PCR was the method, and the copy in TCRdb shows in-frame clones only, minus some. The top ten hold around 1.6% of the sample, which has 75,000 to 100,000 clones, about 88% seen once. V was pared by 6 bases and J by 3 bases, with 18 bases between. Germline V lookup: CDR1 SNHLY, CDR2 FYNNEI. The CDR3 runs 15 residues. The sample was peripheral blood, taken on day 0 of AZD1222 vaccination. V gene TRBV2 combines with J gene TRBJ2-7; weak D call: TRBD1 (5 bases). The clonotype comes from an adult in good health. The CDR3 nucleotides are TGTGCCAGCAGAATAGCTCAGGGCCCCATCTACGAGCAGTACTTC. As protein: CASRIAQGPIYEQYF.